Detailed here is one T cell receptor beta chain. In the original workflow: Counts of nucleated cells, estimated from reference gene primer amplification, were obtained. This table comes from immunoSEQ multiplex PCR, and its TCRdb copy is limited to in-frame clones, with some not included. V, J and clone size reflect that table, while D and trimming were determined from the DNA. The sample lists more than 250,000 clones; roughly 88% were seen once. There are 15 residues in the CDR3. In germline, CDR1 is SGHDN, CDR2 FVKESK. The V gene lost 4 bases and the J gene lost 3 bases, with 15 bases spanning the gap. The data belong to a study of blood T cell repertoires in COVID-19. Study-level information: Sample material is recorded as cDNA or gDNA derived from T cells, B-cell-depleted T cells, or PBMCs.

This rearrangement joins TRBV14 to TRBJ1-1; TRBD1 might be the D (5 bases). The TCR comes from a human donor in a cohort sampled during active COVID-19. The material sequenced was peripheral blood. CDR3 coding DNA: TGTGCCAGCAGCCCAACTACACGGGGGGACACTGAAGCTTTCTTT. Amino acids: CASSPTTRGDTEAFF.